This T cell receptor beta chain was identified during a study of T cells in Graves' hyperthyroidism and ophthalmopathy (dated by TCRdb to the late 2010s). Regarding the research as a whole: Peripheral blood was sampled at the time of initial diagnosis, prior to any treatment. The paper reports TCR Vbeta CDR3 sequencing of some 140 peripheral blood samples: some 41 ophthalmopathy, around 80 hyperthyroidism and some 17 progressor patients. The approximately 90 discovery patients were divided at random into training and test sets in a 7:3 ratio. In about 6 Graves' hyperthyroidism patients, the study also compared T-cell repertoires from thyroid tissue with T-cell repertoires from blood. TCR V-J signatures able to tell the groups apart were searched for in a discovery cohort of around 95 patients, of whom roughly 42 had Graves' ophthalmopathy and under 65 had stable Graves' hyperthyroidism. Prospective prediction of ophthalmopathy was tested in an independent validation cohort consisting of 18 hyperthyroidism patients and approximately 16 patients who later progressed to ophthalmopathy. Following sampling, methimazole starting at 30 mg daily was given to hyperthyroidism patients, and high-dose intravenous methylprednisolone was given to ophthalmopathy patients. General conclusions and limits of the study: Sample size was not statistically predetermined, and blinding of investigators to group allocation was not performed. A 13 V-J signature model separated ophthalmopathy from stable hyperthyroidism, with approximately 87% sensitivity and 81% to 82% specificity in cross-validation and 80%/75% in testing. Most expanded thyroid clonotypes (frequency above 0.001) were also detected in blood, suggesting blood repertoires may reflect thyroid immune responses. In validation, the model predicted progression to ophthalmopathy a median of about 5.9 months before onset, with about 70% sensitivity and roughly 73% specificity.

The TCR beta CDR3 regions were amplified from RNA transcripts. The first round of RT-PCR for the TCR CDR3 was performed with the HTBI primer set and the Qiagen OneStep RT-PCR kit. Libraries were constructed in a second round of multiplex PCR, after which size selection and purification were carried out. The libraries were sequenced on an Illumina HiSeq2000 using paired-end 100 bp reads. Per the authors' processing: SOAPnuke was used to process the raw data, with reads discarded if the reads contained adapters or uncalled bases, had a mean Phred below 15, or lacked an exact constant-primer or identifier match. COPE v1.2.5 was used to merge high-quality paired reads, and clonotypes were defined as unique nucleotide sequences. MiTCR v1.1 was used to align the clonotypes against IMGT TRBV, TRBD and TRBJ reference segments. The analysis was restricted to V-J combinations with a frequency above 0.0001, which together covered just over 99% of the repertoires. A TCS score was defined as the ratio between F50 (clonal expansion) and ExV (chaos), using BLOSUM62-based TCRdist between CDR3 peptides within each V-J. Welch's t-statistics and random forest reduced roughly 500 V-J features to 13, which were used in a naive Bayes classifier (R e1071). Using fastp trimming at Q25 and MiXCR clonotype assembly, TCRdb reanalyzed the public sequencing data and kept in-frame beta chains. Records with the same CDR3 protein are collapsed into one entry carrying the most frequent genes and DNA. TCRdb's processing, not the authors' own work, is the source of the V and J calls. This sample is represented by about half a million distinct CDR3 sequences; about 20% of them were singletons. More than 25% of the sample rests with the top ten.

Graves' hyperthyroidism was defined as stable when no progression to ophthalmopathy occurred over 18 months of follow-up. Hyperthyroidism patients were newly diagnosed, with disease duration under 2 months, and aged 18 to 65 years. Any patient with an uncontrolled infection, another autoimmune disease, pregnancy or lactation was excluded. Diagnoses relied on clinical symptoms, serum thyroxine and TRAb, thyroid ultrasound and orbital computed tomography. PBMCs were separated from 8 to 10 ml of fresh peripheral blood using Ficoll-Paque density gradient centrifugation. Trizol reagent was used to extract total RNA, and RNA quality was then checked on an Agilent 2100 Bioanalyzer. This clonotype occurred a few times. Its specific antigen is unknown. One base away there is no much larger clone; base qualities are not given. The sequencing sample was made of blood. The TCR sequence derives from a man aged 18-30 years with Graves' hyperthyroidism.

The nucleotide sequence is given as TGTGCCAGCAGCTTAGCCGGGGGGTGGTACTATGGCTACACCTTC. This codes for CASSLAGGWYYGYTF. Here the chain combines TRBV11-2 and TRBJ1-2; the D gene is perhaps TRBD1, on 5 matching bases. Cut back by 1 base and 3 bases, the V and J ends lie 12 bases apart. Measured from the cysteine to the phenylalanine, the CDR3 is 15 residues long. Only CDR3 DNA is held: 45 bases, read in frame from base 1. CDR1 SGHAT and CDR2 FQNNGV were looked up in the germline V gene.